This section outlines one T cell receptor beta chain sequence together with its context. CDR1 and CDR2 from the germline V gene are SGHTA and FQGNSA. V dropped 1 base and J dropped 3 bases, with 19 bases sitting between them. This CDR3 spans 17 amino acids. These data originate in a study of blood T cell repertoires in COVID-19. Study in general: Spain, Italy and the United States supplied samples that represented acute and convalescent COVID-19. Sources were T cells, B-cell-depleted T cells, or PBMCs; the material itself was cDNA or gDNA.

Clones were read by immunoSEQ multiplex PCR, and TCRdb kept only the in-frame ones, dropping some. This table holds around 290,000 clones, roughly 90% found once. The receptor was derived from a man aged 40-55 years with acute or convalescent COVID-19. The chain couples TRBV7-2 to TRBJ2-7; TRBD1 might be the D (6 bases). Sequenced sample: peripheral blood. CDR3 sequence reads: CASSLGGTTFLNYEQYF. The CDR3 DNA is TGTGCCAGCAGCTTAGGGGGGACAACTTTTCTTAACTACGAGCAGTACTTC.